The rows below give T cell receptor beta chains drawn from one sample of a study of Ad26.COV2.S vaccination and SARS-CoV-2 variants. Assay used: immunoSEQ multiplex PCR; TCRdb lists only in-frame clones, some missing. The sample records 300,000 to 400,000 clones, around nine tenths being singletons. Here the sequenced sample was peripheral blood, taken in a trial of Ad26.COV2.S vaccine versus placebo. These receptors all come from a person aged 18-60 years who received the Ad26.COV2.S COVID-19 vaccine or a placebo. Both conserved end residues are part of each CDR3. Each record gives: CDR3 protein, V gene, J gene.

CASRRQPAMNTEAFF	TRBV2	TRBJ1-1
CASSLEGRSAELFF	TRBV7-9	TRBJ2-2
CASSRQGSSYGYTF	TRBV27	TRBJ1-2
CASSRTSGGSTDTQYF	TRBV3-1/TRBV3-2	TRBJ2-3
CASSPYIQNSPLHF	TRBV14	TRBJ1-6
CASRPIGTWGNTIYF	TRBV28	TRBJ1-3
CASSLGGGAGFETQYF	TRBV7-2	TRBJ2-5
CASMTSFTEAFF	TRBV12-3/TRBV12-4	TRBJ1-1
CASSQGPGGVPEAFF	TRBV3-1/TRBV3-2	TRBJ1-1
CASDTYEQYF	TRBV19	TRBJ2-7
CASSMGFASTGFGETQYF	TRBV19	TRBJ2-5
CASTGRDRGQVAGTQETQYF	TRBV2	TRBJ2-5
CASSELAGGRSYQETQYF	TRBV9	TRBJ2-5
CASSLERGYTEAFF	TRBV7-2	TRBJ1-1
CASSLGDRDNEQFF	TRBV5-1	TRBJ2-1
CASSQDSVLRGQVNTGELFF	TRBV3-1/TRBV3-2	TRBJ2-2